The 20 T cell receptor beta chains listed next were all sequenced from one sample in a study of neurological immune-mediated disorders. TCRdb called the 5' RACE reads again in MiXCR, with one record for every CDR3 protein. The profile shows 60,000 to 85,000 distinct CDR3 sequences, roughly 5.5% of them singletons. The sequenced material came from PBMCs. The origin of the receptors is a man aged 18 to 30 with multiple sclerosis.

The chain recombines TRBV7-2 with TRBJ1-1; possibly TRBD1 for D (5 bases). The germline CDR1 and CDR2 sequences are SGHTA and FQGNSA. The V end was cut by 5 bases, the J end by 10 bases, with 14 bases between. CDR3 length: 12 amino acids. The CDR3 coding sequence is TGTGCCAGCAGCGATCTGGGACGGGCAGCTTTCTTT. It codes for CASSDLGRAAFF.

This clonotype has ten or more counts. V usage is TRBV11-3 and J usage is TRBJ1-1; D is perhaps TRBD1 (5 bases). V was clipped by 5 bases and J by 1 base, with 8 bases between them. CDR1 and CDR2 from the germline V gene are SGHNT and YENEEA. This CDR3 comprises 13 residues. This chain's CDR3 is CASSRRGNTEAFF. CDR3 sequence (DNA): TGTGCCAGCAGCCGGAGGGGGAACACTGAAGCTTTCTTT.

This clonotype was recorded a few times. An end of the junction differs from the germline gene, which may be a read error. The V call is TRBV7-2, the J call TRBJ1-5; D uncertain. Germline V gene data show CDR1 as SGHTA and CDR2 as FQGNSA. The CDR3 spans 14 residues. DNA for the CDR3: TGTGCCAGCAGCTCCCGGGATAGCAATCAGCCCCAGAATTTT. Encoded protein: CASSSRDSNQPQNF.

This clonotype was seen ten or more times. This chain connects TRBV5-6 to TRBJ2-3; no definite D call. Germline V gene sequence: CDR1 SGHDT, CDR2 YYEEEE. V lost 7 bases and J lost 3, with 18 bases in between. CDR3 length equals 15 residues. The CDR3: CASDYTHSSTDTQYF. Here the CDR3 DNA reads TGTGCCAGCGATTACACCCACAGCTCTACAGATACGCAGTATTTT.

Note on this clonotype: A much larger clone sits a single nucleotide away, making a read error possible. The CDR3 nucleotides are TGTGCCAGCAGCACCGGGACTCGGGAGCAGTACTTC. It codes for CASSTGTREQYF. The chain employs TRBV7-2 and TRBJ2-7; D is perhaps TRBD2 (6 bases). The germline V gene has CDR1 SGHTA and CDR2 FQGNSA. This CDR3 has 12 amino acids. V dropped 5 bases and J dropped 7 bases, with 12 bases sitting between them.

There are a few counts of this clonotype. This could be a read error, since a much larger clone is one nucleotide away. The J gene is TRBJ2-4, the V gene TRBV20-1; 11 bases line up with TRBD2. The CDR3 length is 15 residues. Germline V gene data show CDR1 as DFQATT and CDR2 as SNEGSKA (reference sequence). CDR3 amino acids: CSATTSGRVQKIQYF. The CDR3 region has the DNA TGCAGTGCTACTACTAGCGGGAGAGTTCAAAAAATTCAGTACTTC.

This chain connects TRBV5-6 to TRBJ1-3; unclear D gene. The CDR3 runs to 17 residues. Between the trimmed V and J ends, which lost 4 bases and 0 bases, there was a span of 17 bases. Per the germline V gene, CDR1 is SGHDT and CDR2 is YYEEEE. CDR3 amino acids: CASSPRQVPNSGNTIYF. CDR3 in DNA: TGTGCCAGCAGCCCCCGTCAGGTTCCGAACTCTGGAAACACCATATATTTT.

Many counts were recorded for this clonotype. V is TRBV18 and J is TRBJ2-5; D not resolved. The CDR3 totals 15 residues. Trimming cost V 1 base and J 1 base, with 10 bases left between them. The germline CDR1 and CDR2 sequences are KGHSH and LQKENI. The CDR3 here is CASSPRTGPQETQYF. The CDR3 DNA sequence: TGTGCCAGCTCACCACGGACGGGCCCCCAAGAGACCCAGTACTTC.

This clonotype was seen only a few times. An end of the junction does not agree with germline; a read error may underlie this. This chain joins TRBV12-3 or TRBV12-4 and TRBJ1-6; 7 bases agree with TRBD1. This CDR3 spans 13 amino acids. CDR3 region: CASTRDRRSPLNF. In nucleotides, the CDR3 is TGTGCCAGCACCCGGGACAGAAGATCACCCCTCAACTTT.

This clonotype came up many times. The CDR3: CASSGSGTGAEQYF. The CDR3 bases are TGCGCCAGCAGCGGGAGCGGGACAGGCGCCGAGCAGTACTTC. This chain connects TRBV5-1 to TRBJ2-7; D perhaps matches TRBD1 (8 bases). CDR3 length: 14 residues. V gave up 4 bases and J gave up 6 bases, with 17 bases separating them. Germline loops: CDR1 SGHRS, CDR2 YFSETQ. Filled out from reference TRBV5-1 and TRBJ2-7, the complete variable domain reads KAGVTQTPRYLIKTRGQQVTLSCSPISGHRSVSWYQQTPGQGLQFLFEYFSETQRNKGNFPGRFSGRQFSNSRSEMNVSTLELGDSALYLCASSGSGTGAEQYFGPGTRLTVT.

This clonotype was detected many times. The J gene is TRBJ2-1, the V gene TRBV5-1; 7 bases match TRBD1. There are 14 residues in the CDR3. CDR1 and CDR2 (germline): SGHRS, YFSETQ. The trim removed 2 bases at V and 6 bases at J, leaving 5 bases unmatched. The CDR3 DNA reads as TGCGCCAGCAGCTTAGGGCCAGGGGGCAATGAGCAGTTCTTC. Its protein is CASSLGPGGNEQFF.

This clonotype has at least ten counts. Written as DNA, the CDR3 is TGTGCCAGCAGTTACCGGCTCAATCAGCCCCAGCATTTT. It translates to CASSYRLNQPQHF. The J gene is TRBJ1-5, the V gene TRBV6-2 or TRBV6-3, with no clear D. Germline lookup yields CDR1 MNHEY and CDR2 SVGEGT. The CDR3 totals 13 residues. The V and J ends lost 2 bases and 3 bases respectively, with 5 bases between them.

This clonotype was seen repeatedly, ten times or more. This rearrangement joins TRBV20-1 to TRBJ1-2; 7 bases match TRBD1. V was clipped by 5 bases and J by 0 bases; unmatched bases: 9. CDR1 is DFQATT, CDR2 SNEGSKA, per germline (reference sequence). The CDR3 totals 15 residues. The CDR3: CSAHPGQWANYGYTF. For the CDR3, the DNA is TGCAGTGCTCATCCGGGACAGTGGGCTAACTATGGCTACACCTTC.

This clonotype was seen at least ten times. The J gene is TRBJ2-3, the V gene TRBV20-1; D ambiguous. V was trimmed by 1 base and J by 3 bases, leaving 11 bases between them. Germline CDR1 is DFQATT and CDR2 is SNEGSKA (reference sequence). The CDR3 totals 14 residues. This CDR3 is CSARAPTVTDTQYF. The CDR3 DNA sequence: TGCAGTGCTAGAGCCCCCACAGTAACAGATACGCAGTATTTT.

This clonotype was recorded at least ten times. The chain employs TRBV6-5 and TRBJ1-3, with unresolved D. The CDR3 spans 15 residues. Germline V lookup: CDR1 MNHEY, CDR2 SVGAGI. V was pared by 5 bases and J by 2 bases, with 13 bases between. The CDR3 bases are TGTGCCAGCAGTGACTATACACGTCCTGGAAACACCATATATTTT. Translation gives CASSDYTRPGNTIYF.

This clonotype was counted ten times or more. The CDR3, as DNA: TGTGCCAGCAGCGCCGGTCAGAGAGACACTGAAGCTTTCTTT. Translated: CASSAGQRDTEAFF. This chain joins TRBV9 and TRBJ1-1; the D is unclear. With 3 bases removed from V and 3 bases from J, the gap between germline ends came to 12 bases. The germline CDR1 and CDR2 sequences are SGDLS and YYNGEE. CDR3 length equals 14 residues. Supplemented by reference TRBV9 and TRBJ1-1, the full variable domain reads DSGVTQTPKHLITATGQRVTLRCSPRSGDLSVYWYQQSLDQGLQFLIQYYNGEERAKGNILERFSAQQFPDLHSELNLSSLELGDSALYFCASSAGQRDTEAFFGQGTRLTVV.

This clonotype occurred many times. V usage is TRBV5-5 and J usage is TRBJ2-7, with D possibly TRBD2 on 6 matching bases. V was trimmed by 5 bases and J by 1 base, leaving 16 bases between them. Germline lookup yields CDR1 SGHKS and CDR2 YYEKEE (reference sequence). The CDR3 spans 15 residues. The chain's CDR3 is CASRAAQGGSYEQYF. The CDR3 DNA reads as TGTGCCAGCAGGGCCGCCCAGGGAGGATCCTACGAGCAGTACTTC.

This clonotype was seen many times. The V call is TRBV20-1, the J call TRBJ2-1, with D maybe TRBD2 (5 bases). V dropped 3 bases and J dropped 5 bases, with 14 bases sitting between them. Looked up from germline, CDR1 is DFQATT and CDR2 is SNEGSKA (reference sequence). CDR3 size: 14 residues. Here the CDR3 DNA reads TGCAGTGCTAGGGGAGCCGGTTTCAACAATGAGCAGTTCTTC. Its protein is CSARGAGFNNEQFF.

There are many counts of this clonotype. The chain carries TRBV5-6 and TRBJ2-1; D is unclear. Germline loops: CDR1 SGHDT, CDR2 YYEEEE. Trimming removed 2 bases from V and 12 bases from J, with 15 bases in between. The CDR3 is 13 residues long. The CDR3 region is CASSLFDSSGQFF. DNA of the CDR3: TGTGCCAGCAGCTTATTTGACTCCTCAGGGCAGTTCTTC.

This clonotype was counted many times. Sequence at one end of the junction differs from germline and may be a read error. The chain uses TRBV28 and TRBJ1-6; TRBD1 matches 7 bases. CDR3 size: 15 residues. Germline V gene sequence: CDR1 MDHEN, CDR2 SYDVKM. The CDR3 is CASSLSRQGGSPLNF. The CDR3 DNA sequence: TGTGCCAGCAGTTTAAGTCGACAGGGAGGTTCACCCCTCAACTTT.